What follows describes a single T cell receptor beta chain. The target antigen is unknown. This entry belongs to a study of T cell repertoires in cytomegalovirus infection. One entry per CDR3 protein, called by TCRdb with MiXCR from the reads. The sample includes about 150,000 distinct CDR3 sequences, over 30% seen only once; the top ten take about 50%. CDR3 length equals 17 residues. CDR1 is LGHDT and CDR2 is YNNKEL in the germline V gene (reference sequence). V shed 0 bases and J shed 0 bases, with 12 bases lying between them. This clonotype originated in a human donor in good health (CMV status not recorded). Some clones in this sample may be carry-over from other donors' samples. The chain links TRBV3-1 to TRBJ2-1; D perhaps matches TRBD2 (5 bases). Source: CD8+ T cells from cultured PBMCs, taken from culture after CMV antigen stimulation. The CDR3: CASSQERRTSSYNEQFF. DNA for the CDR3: TGTGCCAGCAGCCAAGAGAGGAGAACTAGCTCCTACAATGAGCAGTTCTTC.